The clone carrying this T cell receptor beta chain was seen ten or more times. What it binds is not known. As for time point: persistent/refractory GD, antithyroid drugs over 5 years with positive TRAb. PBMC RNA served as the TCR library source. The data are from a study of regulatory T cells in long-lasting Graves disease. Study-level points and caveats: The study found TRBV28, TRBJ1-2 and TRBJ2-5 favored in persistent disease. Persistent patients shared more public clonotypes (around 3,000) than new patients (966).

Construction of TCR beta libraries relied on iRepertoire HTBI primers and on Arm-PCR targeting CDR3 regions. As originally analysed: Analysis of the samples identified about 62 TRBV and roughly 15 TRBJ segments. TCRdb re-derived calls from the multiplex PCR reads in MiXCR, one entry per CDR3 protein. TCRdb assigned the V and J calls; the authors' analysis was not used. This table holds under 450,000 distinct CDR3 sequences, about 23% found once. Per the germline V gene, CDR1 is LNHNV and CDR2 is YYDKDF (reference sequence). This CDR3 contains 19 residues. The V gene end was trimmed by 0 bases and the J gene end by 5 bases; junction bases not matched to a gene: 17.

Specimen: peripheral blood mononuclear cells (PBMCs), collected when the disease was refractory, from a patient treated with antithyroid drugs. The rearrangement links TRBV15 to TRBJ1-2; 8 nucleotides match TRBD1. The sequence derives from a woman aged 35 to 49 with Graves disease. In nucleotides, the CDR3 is TGTGCCACCAGCAGAGATCGGGTTGGGACAGGACCAAACTATTATGGCTACACCTTC. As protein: CATSRDRVGTGPNYYGYTF. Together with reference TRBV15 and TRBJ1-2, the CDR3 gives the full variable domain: DAMVIQNPRYQVTQFGKPVTLSCSQTLNHNVMYWYQQKSSQAPKLLFHYYDKDFNNEADTPDNFQSRRPNTSFCFLDIRSPGLGDTAMYLCATSRDRVGTGPNYYGYTFGSGTRLTVV.